The present TCR beta chain was sequenced within a study of T cells expressing NK-cell markers. Study-wide background: The TCR beta repertoires originated in sorted CD3+CD56+NKG2C+, CD3+CD56+NKG2C- and CD3+CD56-NKG2C+ T cells.

The CDR3 runs 14 residues. CDR1 is SGHTA and CDR2 is FQGNSA in the germline V gene. With regard to this clonotype: Its cognate antigen is unknown.

Reprocessing the 5' RACE reads, TCRdb reports a single entry for every CDR3 protein and omits DNA. There are some 110,000 distinct CDR3 sequences in the sample, with around a sixth held by the top ten. Study conclusions and caveats: HCMV specificity of the expanded NKG2C+ T cell clones stayed unclear.

The source is a woman between 18 and 75 years old in good health. Sequenced: blood T cells: a sorted CD56 or NKG2C T cell subset, CD4+ or CD8+ T cells, or bulk PBMC T cells (not recorded which). The V and J genes are TRBV7-2 and TRBJ2-3. The CDR3 spells CASSLSGLADTQYF.